The 14 T cell receptor beta chains presented below share a single source sample, sequenced in a study of blood T cells in healthy people across ages. Then a second PCR, running about 6 to 12 cycles, was carried out with a sample-barcoded 5' primer and a J-beta primer mix. From the 5' RACE reads, TCRdb called clonotypes with MiXCR, one entry per CDR3 protein. The sample has 1.5 million to 2 million distinct CDR3 sequences; about 39% are singletons. Sample: blood. The receptors stem from a human donor in good health.

This sequence joins TRBV20-1 and TRBJ2-1; 9 bases align to TRBD1. Germline lookup yields CDR1 DFQATT and CDR2 SNEGSKA (reference sequence). The ends lost 6 bases at V and 7 bases at J; junction bases unmatched: 7. CDR3 length: 13 amino acids. CDR3 coding DNA: TGCAGTGCCATGACAGGGGGGTATAATGAGCAGTTCTTC. Encoded protein: CSAMTGGYNEQFF.

This clonotype turned up a few times. The chain combines TRBV2 with TRBJ2-7; a possible D gene is TRBD1 (5 bases). V lost 3 bases and J lost 4, with 13 bases in between. The CDR3 is 14 amino acids. The germline V gene has CDR1 SNHLY and CDR2 FYNNEI. CDR3 DNA sequence: TGTGCCAGCAGTGAGGGATGGACAATATACGAGCAGTACTTC. Translation: CASSEGWTIYEQYF.

This clonotype was seen only a few times. This chain joins TRBV6-5 and TRBJ1-1; weak D call: TRBD1 (5 bases). Trimming removed 2 bases at V and 4 bases at J, with 11 bases between. CDR1 and CDR2 from the germline V gene are MNHEY and SVGAGI. The length of the CDR3 is 14 residues. The CDR3 nucleotides are TGTGCCAGCAGTTACCTTCAGGGAGGCACTGAAGCTTTCTTT. Translated: CASSYLQGGTEAFF.

The chain couples TRBV4-3 to TRBJ2-3; 14 bases map to TRBD2. Trimming removed 0 bases from V and 4 bases from J; junction bases left unmatched: 6. The CDR3 runs 18 residues. Per the germline V gene, CDR1 is LGHNA and CDR2 is YSLEER. The CDR3 region is CASSQERLAGGLADTQYF. The CDR3, as DNA: TGCGCCAGCAGCCAAGAACGACTAGCGGGGGGGCTCGCAGATACGCAGTATTTT.

In its sample, this clonotype was seen many times. V is TRBV10-3 and J is TRBJ2-3, with a weak D call TRBD1 (5 bases). The CDR3 totals 12 residues. Germline CDR1 reads ENHRY; CDR2 reads SYGVKD. V was shortened by 5 bases and J by 4 bases, with 7 bases between the two germline ends. The CDR3 loop is CAISQGADTQYF. CDR3 DNA: TGTGCCATCAGTCAGGGTGCAGATACGCAGTATTTT.

The chain uses TRBV6-2 or TRBV6-3 and TRBJ2-5, with D uncertain. Deletions cut 5 bases from V and 4 bases from J, with 17 bases between. The CDR3 is made up of 15 amino acids. Germline loops: CDR1 MNHEY, CDR2 SVGEGT. CDR3 nucleotides: TGTGCCAGCAGTCGAAATCTCAATTCAGGAGAGACCCAGTACTTC. It is translated as CASSRNLNSGETQYF.

A note on this clonotype: A much larger clone differs from this one at a single base, so this may be a read error. This chain links TRBV5-1 with TRBJ2-3, with D uncertain. The germline V gene encodes CDR1 SGHRS and CDR2 YFSETQ. The CDR3 loop spans 15 amino acids. The CDR3 loop reads CACSLPETSTDTQYF. DNA of the CDR3: TGCGCCTGCAGCTTGCCAGAAACTAGCACAGATACGCAGTATTTT.

The chain couples TRBV10-3 to TRBJ2-4; TRBD1 aligns across 9 bases. V was clipped by 8 bases and J by 13 bases; unmatched bases: 18. Germline CDR1 and CDR2: ENHRY and SYGVKD. The CDR3 sequence is 15 residues long. In nucleotides, the CDR3 is TGTGCCATCCCCGGGACAGGGAAATCCATAGTCGGGCAGTACTTC. As protein: CAIPGTGKSIVGQYF.

V is TRBV12-3 or TRBV12-4 and J is TRBJ1-5; 7 bases map to TRBD1. CDR3 length: 16 residues. Unmatched junction bases numbered 8, after V lost 6 bases and J lost 0 bases. The CDR3 DNA reads as TGTGCCAGCAGCCACGGACAGGTTGATAGCAATCAGCCCCAGCATTTT. Encoded protein: CASSHGQVDSNQPQHF.

The CDR3 here is CASWLTGENSPLHF. The DNA for the CDR3 is TGCGCCAGCTGGCTGACAGGGGAGAATTCACCCCTCCACTTT. The chain joins TRBV10-2 to TRBJ1-6; 8 nucleotides agree with TRBD1. The CDR3 has 14 amino acids. V was clipped by 8 bases and J by 7 bases; unmatched bases: 7. The germline CDR1 and CDR2 sequences are WSHSY and SAAADI.

This chain connects TRBV14 to TRBJ1-3; D not resolved. The V gene's germline CDR1 is SGHDN and CDR2 FVKESK. Trimming pared 4 bases from V and 2 bases from J, leaving 12 bases between. CDR3 length equals 15 residues. CDR3 nucleotide sequence: TGTGCCAGCAGCCCGAGGAGGGATCCTGGAAACACCATATATTTT. It specifies CASSPRRDPGNTIYF.

This clonotype was seen many times. The rearrangement joins TRBV20-1 to TRBJ1-5, with D maybe TRBD1 (5 bases). The CDR3 loop spans 15 amino acids. Per germline, CDR1 DFQATT and CDR2 SNEGSKA (reference sequence). Between the trimmed V and J ends, which lost 6 bases and 7 bases, there was a span of 22 bases. The CDR3 DNA follows: TGCAGTGCCCAACCCCCGGGGGAGGGTAACCAGCCCCAGCATTTT. Translated, it gives CSAQPPGEGNQPQHF.

The V and J genes are TRBV7-9 and TRBJ1-1, with D possibly matching TRBD1 (5 bases). CDR3 length: 14 residues. The germline V gene has CDR1 SEHNR and CDR2 FQNEAQ (reference sequence). Trimming shortened V by 5 bases and J by 1 base, and 11 bases separated the two germline ends. CDR3 DNA sequence: TGTGCCAGCAGCAAGCCCGACAGGAACACTGAAGCTTTCTTT. Its protein is CASSKPDRNTEAFF.

The chain uses TRBV7-8 and TRBJ1-4; perhaps TRBD1 as D (6 bases). Germline CDR1 SGHVS, CDR2 FQNEAQ. Trimming cost V 5 bases and J 6 bases, with 13 bases left between them. CDR3 length equals 14 residues. CDR3 DNA: TGTGCCAGCAGCATAAGGGGGTGGGATGAAAAACTGTTTTTT. This gives the protein CASSIRGWDEKLFF.